The 17 T cell receptor beta chains presented below share a single source sample, sequenced in a study of T cells in Graves' hyperthyroidism and ophthalmopathy. The TCR beta CDR3 regions underwent amplification using RNA transcripts as the source. A set of HTBI primers served as the primers for a first-round RT-PCR of the TCR CDR3. TCRdb passed the multiplex PCR reads through MiXCR, listing each CDR3 protein once. The sample includes approximately 530,000 distinct CDR3 sequences, 15% to 20% of them seen just once. Sequencing was carried out using blood. These receptors originate from a woman younger than 35 with Graves' hyperthyroidism.

This clonotype was seen repeatedly, ten times or more. The V gene is TRBV7-9, the J gene TRBJ2-5; TRBD2 matches at 10 bases. Unmatched junction bases numbered 5, after V lost 5 bases and J lost 5 bases. From germline, CDR1 is SEHNR and CDR2 FQNEAQ (reference sequence). This CDR3 contains 14 residues. The CDR3: CASSLSGGQETQYF. The CDR3 DNA sequence: TGTGCCAGCAGCCTTAGCGGGGGGCAGGAGACCCAGTACTTC.

This chain uses TRBV20-1 with TRBJ2-3, with no clear D. The germline V gene encodes CDR1 DFQATT and CDR2 SNEGSKA (reference sequence). V shed 5 bases and J shed 3 bases, with 12 bases lying between them. This CDR3 spans 13 amino acids. The CDR3 nucleotides read TGCAGTGCTGACGGAGAGGCGACAGATACGCAGTATTTT. Translated: CSADGEATDTQYF.

This clonotype was observed a few times. This chain connects TRBV7-2 to TRBJ2-1; D is perhaps TRBD1 (6 bases). The CDR3 runs to 16 residues. Germline V gene data show CDR1 as SGHTA and CDR2 as FQGNSA. V was clipped by 2 bases and J by 4 bases, with 15 bases between them. CDR3: CASSLRGGQTYNEQFF. The CDR3 nucleotides are TGTGCCAGCAGCTTAAGAGGCGGACAGACGTACAATGAGCAGTTCTTC.

V is TRBV5-8 and J is TRBJ1-6; D gene uncertain. The length of the CDR3 is 14 residues. Germline V gene lookup returns CDR1 SGHTS and CDR2 YDEGEE. Trimming pared 2 bases from V and 8 bases from J, leaving 11 bases between. The CDR3 reads CASSFGRWYSPLHF. CDR3 bases: TGTGCCAGCAGCTTTGGGAGGTGGTATTCACCCCTCCACTTT.

This clonotype has a count of ten or more. This chain joins TRBV5-1 and TRBJ2-1; 9 bases are shared with TRBD2. Germline values: CDR1 SGHRS, CDR2 YFSETQ. V gave up 1 base and J gave up 5 bases; unmatched junction bases: 7. This CDR3 has 16 residues. CDR3 in amino acids: CASSLFSGRVNNEQFF. CDR3 nucleotide sequence: TGCGCCAGCAGCTTGTTTAGCGGGAGAGTTAACAATGAGCAGTTCTTC.

This clonotype was picked up many times. This sequence joins TRBV2 and TRBJ2-1; no reliable D call. V lost 7 bases to trimming and J lost 6 bases, with 13 bases between them. The germline gives CDR1 SNHLY, CDR2 FYNNEI. The CDR3 length is 13 residues. Here the CDR3 DNA reads TGTGCCAGCACCCGAGCGATCGGCAATGAGCAGTTCTTC. Protein product: CASTRAIGNEQFF.

V is TRBV25-1 and J is TRBJ2-1; perhaps D is TRBD1 or TRBD2 (5 bases each). This CDR3 is built from 14 residues. CDR1 and CDR2 from the germline V gene are MGHDK and SYGVNS. Trimming left V 3 bases short and J 9 bases short, with 15 bases between. The CDR3 here is CASSDRRPRGEQFF. The CDR3 nucleotides read TGTGCCAGCAGTGACCGGAGGCCAAGGGGTGAGCAGTTCTTC.

At least ten counts were recorded for this clonotype. The V and J genes are TRBV20-1 and TRBJ2-7; 8 nucleotides line up with TRBD2. Trimming cost V 0 bases and J 0 bases; bases outside gene matches: 10. This CDR3 is 17 amino acids long. In germline, CDR1 is DFQATT, CDR2 SNEGSKA (reference sequence). In DNA form, the CDR3 reads TGCAGTGCTAGAGATGCTTCCGGGAGGGCCAGCTCCTACGAGCAGTACTTC. Its translation: CSARDASGRASSYEQYF.

The J gene is TRBJ2-1, the V gene TRBV7-2; D not resolved. In germline, CDR1 is SGHTA, CDR2 FQGNSA. The V and J ends lost 4 bases and 7 bases respectively, with 8 bases between them. The CDR3 totals 12 residues. The CDR3 reads CASSSLGNEQFF. The DNA of the CDR3 is TGTGCCAGCAGCTCCCTAGGTAATGAGCAGTTCTTC.

This sequence joins TRBV4-3 and TRBJ2-1; 10 bases fit TRBD1. With V trimmed by 3 bases and J by 2 bases, 13 bases remained unmatched. Germline V gives CDR1 LGHNA, CDR2 YSLEER. The CDR3 contains 19 residues. The CDR3 DNA reads as TGCGCCAGCAGCCACGGCTTAACTCCGACAGGGGGCGCCTACAATGAGCAGTTCTTC. Encoded protein: CASSHGLTPTGGAYNEQFF.

This clonotype came up many times. The chain combines TRBV5-1 with TRBJ1-1; 9 bases map to TRBD1. CDR3 size: 16 residues. Germline trimming cut 4 bases from V and 5 bases from J; bases unmatched to any gene: 12. Germline CDR1 is SGHRS and CDR2 is YFSETQ. CDR3 sequence reads: CASSQQGATVGTEAFF. CDR3 DNA sequence: TGCGCCAGCAGCCAACAGGGGGCAACAGTTGGTACTGAAGCTTTCTTT.

This clonotype was recorded many times. The V call is TRBV11-2, the J call TRBJ2-1; unclear D gene. With 2 bases removed from V and 8 bases from J, the gap between germline ends came to 10 bases. The CDR3 has 13 amino acids. CDR1 is SGHAT and CDR2 is FQNNGV in the germline V gene. The CDR3 reads CASSLCAWYEQFF. The CDR3 region has the DNA TGTGCCAGCAGCTTATGCGCATGGTATGAGCAGTTCTTC.

The chain employs TRBV28 and TRBJ1-2; perhaps TRBD1 as D (6 bases). Germline V gene lookup returns CDR1 MDHEN and CDR2 SYDVKM. Trimming removed 7 bases from V and 6 bases from J, with 27 bases in between. This CDR3 has 17 amino acids. The CDR3 DNA is TGTGCCAGCACCGTAGGGGGGCACTCCGCGGAAAATGATGGCTACACCTTC. Translating gives CASTVGGHSAENDGYTF.

This clonotype was recorded at least ten times. The V gene is TRBV9, the J gene TRBJ1-1; D not certain. This CDR3 region has 13 residues. V was pared by 3 bases and J by 4 bases, with 10 bases between. Per the germline V gene, CDR1 is SGDLS and CDR2 is YYNGEE. In DNA, the CDR3 is TGTGCCAGCAGCGCGTCCGAGGGCACTGAAGCTTTCTTT. This codes for CASSASEGTEAFF.

The rearrangement joins TRBV30 to TRBJ2-7; D is possibly TRBD1 or TRBD2 (6 bases each). V was clipped by 0 bases and J by 2 bases, with 11 bases between them. Germline values: CDR1 GTSNPN, CDR2 SVGIG (reference sequence). The CDR3 sequence is 14 residues long. The CDR3 nucleotides read TGTGCCTGGAGTGTACGAGGGGGGACCTACGAGCAGTACTTC. Its protein product is CAWSVRGGTYEQYF.

Ten or more counts support this clonotype. The chain carries TRBV20-1 and TRBJ1-1; possible D gene TRBD1, 5 bases. Trimming shortened V by 0 bases and J by 1 base, and 6 bases separated the two germline ends. CDR1 is DFQATT, CDR2 SNEGSKA, per germline (reference sequence). This CDR3 spans 13 amino acids. CDR3 sequence: CSARDTGNTEAFF. The CDR3 bases are TGCAGTGCTAGAGATACAGGGAACACTGAAGCTTTCTTT.

This clonotype occurred many times. The rearrangement joins TRBV5-1 to TRBJ2-7; 9 nucleotides line up with TRBD1. Unmatched junction bases numbered 13, after V lost 4 bases and J lost 5 bases. Germline V lookup: CDR1 SGHRS, CDR2 YFSETQ. The CDR3 consists of 16 residues. CDR3 in DNA: TGCGCCAGCAGCATTGACCCCGGGACAGGGAAGAACGAGCAGTACTTC. It codes for CASSIDPGTGKNEQYF. The full variable domain, with the rest looked up from reference TRBV5-1 and TRBJ2-7, is KAGVTQTPRYLIKTRGQQVTLSCSPISGHRSVSWYQQTPGQGLQFLFEYFSETQRNKGNFPGRFSGRQFSNSRSEMNVSTLELGDSALYLCASSIDPGTGKNEQYFGPGTRLTVT.